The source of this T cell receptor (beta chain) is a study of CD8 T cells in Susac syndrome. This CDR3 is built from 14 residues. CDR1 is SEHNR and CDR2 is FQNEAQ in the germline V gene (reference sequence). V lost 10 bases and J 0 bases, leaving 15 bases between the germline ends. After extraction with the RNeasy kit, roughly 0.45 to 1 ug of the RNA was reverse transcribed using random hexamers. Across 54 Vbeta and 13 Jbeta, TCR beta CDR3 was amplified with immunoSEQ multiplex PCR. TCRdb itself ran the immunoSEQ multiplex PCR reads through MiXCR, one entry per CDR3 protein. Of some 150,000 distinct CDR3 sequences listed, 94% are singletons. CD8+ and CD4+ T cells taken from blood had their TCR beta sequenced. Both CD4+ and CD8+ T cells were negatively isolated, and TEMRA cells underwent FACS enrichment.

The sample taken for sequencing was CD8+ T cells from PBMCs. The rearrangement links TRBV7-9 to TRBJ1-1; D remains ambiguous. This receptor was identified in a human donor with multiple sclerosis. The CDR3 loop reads CATLPPGMNTEAFF. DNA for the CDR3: TGTGCCACCCTCCCCCCGGGGATGAACACTGAAGCTTTCTTT.